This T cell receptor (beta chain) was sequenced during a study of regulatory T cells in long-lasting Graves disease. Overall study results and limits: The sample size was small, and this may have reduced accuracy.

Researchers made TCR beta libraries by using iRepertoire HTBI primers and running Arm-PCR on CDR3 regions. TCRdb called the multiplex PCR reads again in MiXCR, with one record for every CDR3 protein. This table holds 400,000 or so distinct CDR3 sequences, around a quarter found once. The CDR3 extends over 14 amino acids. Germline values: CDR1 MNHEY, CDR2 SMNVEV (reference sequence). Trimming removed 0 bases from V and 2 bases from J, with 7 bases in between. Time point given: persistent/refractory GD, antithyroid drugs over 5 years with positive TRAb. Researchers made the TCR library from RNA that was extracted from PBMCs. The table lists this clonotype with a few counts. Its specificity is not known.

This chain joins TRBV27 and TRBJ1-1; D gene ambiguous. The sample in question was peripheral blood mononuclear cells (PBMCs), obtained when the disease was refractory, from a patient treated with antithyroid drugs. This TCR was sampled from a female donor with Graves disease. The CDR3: CASSLSQANTEAFF. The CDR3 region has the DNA TGTGCCAGCAGTTTATCCCAGGCCAACACTGAAGCTTTCTTT.